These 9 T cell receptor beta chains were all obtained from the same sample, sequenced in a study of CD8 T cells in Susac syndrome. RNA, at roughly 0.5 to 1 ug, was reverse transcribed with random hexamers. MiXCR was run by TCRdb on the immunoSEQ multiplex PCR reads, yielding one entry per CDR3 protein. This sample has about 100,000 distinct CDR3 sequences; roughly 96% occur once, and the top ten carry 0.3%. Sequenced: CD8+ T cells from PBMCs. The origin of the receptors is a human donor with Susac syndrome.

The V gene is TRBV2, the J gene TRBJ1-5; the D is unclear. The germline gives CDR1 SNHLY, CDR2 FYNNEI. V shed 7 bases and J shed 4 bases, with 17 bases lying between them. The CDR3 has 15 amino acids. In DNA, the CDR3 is TGTGCCAGCACGGCGGAACGTCACCGTAATCAGCCCCAGCATTTT. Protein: CASTAERHRNQPQHF.

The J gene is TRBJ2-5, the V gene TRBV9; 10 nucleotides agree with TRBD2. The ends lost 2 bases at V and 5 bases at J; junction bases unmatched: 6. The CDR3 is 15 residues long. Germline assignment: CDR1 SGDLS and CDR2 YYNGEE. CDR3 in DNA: TGTGCCAGCAGCGTTCTAGCGGGAGCGGGGGAGACCCAGTACTTC. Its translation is CASSVLAGAGETQYF.

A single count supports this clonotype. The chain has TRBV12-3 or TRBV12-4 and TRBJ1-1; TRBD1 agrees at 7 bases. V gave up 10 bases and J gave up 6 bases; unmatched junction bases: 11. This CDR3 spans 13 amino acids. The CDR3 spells CANVDRPAAEAFF. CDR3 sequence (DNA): TGTGCCAACGTGGACAGGCCAGCTGCTGAAGCTTTCTTT.

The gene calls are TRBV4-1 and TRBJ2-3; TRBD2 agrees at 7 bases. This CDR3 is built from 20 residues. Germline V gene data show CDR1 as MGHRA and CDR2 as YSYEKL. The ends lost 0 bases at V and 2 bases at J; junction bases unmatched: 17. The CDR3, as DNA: TGCGCCAGCAGCCAAGATCCCAGGGTAGCGGGTCACCTTCCCACAGATACGCAGTATTTT. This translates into CASSQDPRVAGHLPTDTQYF.

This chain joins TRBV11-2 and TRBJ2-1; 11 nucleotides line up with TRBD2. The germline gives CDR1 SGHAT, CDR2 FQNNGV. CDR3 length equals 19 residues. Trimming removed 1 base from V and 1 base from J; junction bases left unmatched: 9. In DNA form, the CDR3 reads TGTGCCAGCAGCTTAGGAAAAAAACTAGCGGGGGCGTCCTACAATGAGCAGTTCTTC. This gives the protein CASSLGKKLAGASYNEQFF.

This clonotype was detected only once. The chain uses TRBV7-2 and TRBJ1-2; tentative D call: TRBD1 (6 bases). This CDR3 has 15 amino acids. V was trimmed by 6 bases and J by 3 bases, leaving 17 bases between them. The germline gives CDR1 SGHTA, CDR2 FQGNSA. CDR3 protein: CASSIDRQAYYGYTF. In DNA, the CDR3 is TGTGCCAGCAGTATTGACAGGCAAGCCTACTATGGCTACACCTTC.

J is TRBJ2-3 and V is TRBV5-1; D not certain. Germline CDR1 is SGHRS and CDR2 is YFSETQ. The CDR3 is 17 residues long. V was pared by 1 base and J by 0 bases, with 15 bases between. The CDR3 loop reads CASSLSEYVGSTDTQYF. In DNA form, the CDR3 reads TGCGCCAGCAGCTTGAGCGAGTATGTGGGCAGCACAGATACGCAGTATTTT. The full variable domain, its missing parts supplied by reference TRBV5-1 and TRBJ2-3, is KAGVTQTPRYLIKTRGQQVTLSCSPISGHRSVSWYQQTPGQGLQFLFEYFSETQRNKGNFPGRFSGRQFSNSRSEMNVSTLELGDSALYLCASSLSEYVGSTDTQYFGPGTRLTVL.

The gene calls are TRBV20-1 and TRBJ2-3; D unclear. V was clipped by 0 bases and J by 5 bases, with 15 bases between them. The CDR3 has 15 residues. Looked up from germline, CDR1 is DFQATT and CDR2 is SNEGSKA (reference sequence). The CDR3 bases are TGCAGTGCTAGAGATCGAGTCCTACCCCTAGATACGCAGTATTTT. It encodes CSARDRVLPLDTQYF.

CDR3 coding DNA: TGCAGTGCTAGAGATGCGGGAGCCTACGAGCAGTACTTC. Amino acids: CSARDAGAYEQYF. This chain links TRBV20-1 with TRBJ2-7; 7 positions match TRBD2. From germline, CDR1 is DFQATT and CDR2 SNEGSKA (reference sequence). The length of the CDR3 is 13 residues. V lost 0 bases and J lost 2; bases outside the gene matches: 1.